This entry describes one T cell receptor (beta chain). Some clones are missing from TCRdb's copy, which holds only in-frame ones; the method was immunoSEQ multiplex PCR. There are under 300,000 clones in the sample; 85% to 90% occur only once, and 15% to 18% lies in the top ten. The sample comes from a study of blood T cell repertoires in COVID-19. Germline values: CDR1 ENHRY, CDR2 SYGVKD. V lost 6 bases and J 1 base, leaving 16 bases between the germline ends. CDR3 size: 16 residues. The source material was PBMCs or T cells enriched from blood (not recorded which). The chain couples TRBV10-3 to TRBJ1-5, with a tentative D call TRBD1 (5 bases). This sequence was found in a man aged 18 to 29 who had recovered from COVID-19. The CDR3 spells CAISNDSFGSNQPQHF. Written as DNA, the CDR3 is TGTGCCATCAGCAACGACAGTTTTGGGAGCAATCAGCCCCAGCATTTT.